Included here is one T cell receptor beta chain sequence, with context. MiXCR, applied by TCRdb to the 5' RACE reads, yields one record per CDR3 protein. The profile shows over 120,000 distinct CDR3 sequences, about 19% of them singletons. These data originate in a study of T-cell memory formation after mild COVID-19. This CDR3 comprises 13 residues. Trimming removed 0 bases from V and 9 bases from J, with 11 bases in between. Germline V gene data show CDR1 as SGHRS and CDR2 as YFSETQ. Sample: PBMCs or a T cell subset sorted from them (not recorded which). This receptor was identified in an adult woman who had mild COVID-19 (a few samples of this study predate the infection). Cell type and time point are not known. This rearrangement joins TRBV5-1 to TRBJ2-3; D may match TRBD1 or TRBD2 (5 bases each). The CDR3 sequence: CASSLEVGATQYF. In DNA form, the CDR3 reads TGCGCCAGCAGCTTGGAAGTCGGGGCAACGCAGTATTTT.